Sequencing of this T cell receptor beta chain was carried out in a study of CD8 T cells in ankylosing spondylitis. With 5 bases clipped from V and 10 bases from J, the junction kept 14 bases outside the gene matches. Germline CDR1 is LGHNA and CDR2 is YSLEER. This CDR3 is built from 16 residues. Study-wide results and limits: What seemed typical of ankylosing spondylitis blood was a TCR beta motif built from several highly homologous variants. Significant enrichment of disease-linked clones was reported in matched ankylosing spondylitis synovial fluid. Peripheral blood samples showed relatively rare disease-linked clones, and these clones were CD8+. Previous work reported some of these motif variants in the synovial fluid and blood of reactive arthritis.

With molecular barcodes, quantitative 5'-RACE was used to make the TCR beta libraries. From the 5' RACE reads, TCRdb called clonotypes with MiXCR, one entry per CDR3 protein. The sample carries 200,000 to 250,000 distinct CDR3 sequences, 18% recorded once. This clonotype was seen more than once but under ten times. Its antigen is unidentified. This TCR was sampled from a male donor with ankylosing spondylitis. The sequenced sample consisted of blood, either unsorted or a sorted T cell fraction (not recorded which). The chain joins TRBV4-3 to TRBJ1-6; TRBD1 aligns across 7 bases. The CDR3 sequence is CASSAVQGELMSPLHF. The DNA of the CDR3 is TGCGCCAGCAGCGCCGTCCAGGGGGAATTGATGTCACCCCTCCACTTT.